A selection of T cell receptor beta chains follows, all from one sample in a study of PD-1 blockade in classical Hodgkin lymphoma. Measured with immunoSEQ multiplex PCR; TCRdb has only the in-frame clones, and not every one. The table has more than 50,000 clones, more than 90% seen once. Sequences were derived from peripheral blood mononuclear cells (PBMCs), sampled at baseline. The receptor source for this set is a human donor with classical Hodgkin lymphoma. CDR3s include the opening cysteine and the closing phenylalanine or tryptophan. Each record gives: D gene, V gene, J gene, clone size, CDR3 protein, CDR3 DNA. A D gene is named only where the DNA matches it firmly. Rows may omit the clone size; those that give it use once, few, many or a size class.

D: TRBD2
V: TRBV27
J: TRBJ2-2
size: NA
CDR3: CASSFGLAVGPGELFF
DNA: TGTGCCAGCAGTTTCGGACTAGCGGTCGGTCCCGGGGAGCTGTTTTTT

D: TRBD1
V: TRBV5-4
J: TRBJ2-5
size: NA
CDR3: CASSFLPGQGLGSQYF
DNA: TGTGCCAGCAGCTTTCTCCCGGGACAGGGACTGGGGTCCCAGTACTTC

D: TRBD2
V: TRBV7-2
J: TRBJ2-7
size: NA
CDR3: CASSPGQGGTSGSYEQYF
DNA: TGTGCCAGCAGCCCGGGACAGGGAGGGACTAGCGGCTCCTACGAGCAGTACTTC

D: TRBD1
V: TRBV19
J: TRBJ2-7
size: NA
CDR3: CATRDRETYEQYF
DNA: TGTGCCACCAGGGACAGGGAGACGTACGAGCAGTACTTC

D: NA
V: TRBV11-2
J: TRBJ2-7
size: NA
CDR3: CASSFGAAAYEQYF
DNA: TGTGCCAGCAGCTTCGGAGCGGCTGCCTACGAGCAGTACTTC

D: NA
V: TRBV28
J: TRBJ2-5
size: NA
CDR3: CASSSTTVPPPQETQYF
DNA: TGTGCCAGCAGCTCGACGACAGTTCCGCCGCCTCAAGAGACCCAGTACTTC

D: NA
V: TRBV28
J: TRBJ1-1
size: NA
CDR3: CASSSTVNTEAFF
DNA: TGTGCCAGCAGTTCGACGGTGAACACTGAAGCTTTCTTT

D: NA
V: TRBV18
J: TRBJ2-1
size: few
CDR3: CASSMDNEQFF
DNA: TGTGCCAGCTCAATGGATAATGAGCAGTTCTTC

D: TRBD1
V: TRBV7-9
J: TRBJ2-1
size: NA
CDR3: CASSRTGGSYNEQFF
DNA: TGTGCCAGCAGCCGAACAGGGGGCTCCTACAATGAGCAGTTCTTC

D: NA
V: TRBV7-6
J: TRBJ2-2
size: NA
CDR3: CASQIGAGIGELFF
DNA: TGTGCCAGCCAGATTGGGGCCGGGATCGGGGAGCTGTTTTTT

D: NA
V: TRBV19
J: TRBJ1-1
size: NA
CDR3: CASSTRTGHDTEAFF
DNA: TGTGCCAGTAGTACCAGAACGGGCCACGACACTGAAGCTTTCTTT

D: NA
V: TRBV9
J: TRBJ2-1
size: NA
CDR3: CASSDGLRAYNEQFF
DNA: TGTGCCAGCAGCGACGGCCTGAGGGCCTACAATGAGCAGTTCTTC

D: TRBD2
V: TRBV4-2
J: TRBJ2-5
size: NA
CDR3: CASSPGTSGQETQYF
DNA: TGTGCCAGCAGCCCCGGGACTAGCGGACAAGAGACCCAGTACTTC

D: NA
V: TRBV4-1
J: TRBJ1-4
size: NA
CDR3: CASSQRDDGEKLFF
DNA: TGCGCCAGCAGCCAAAGGGACGATGGTGAAAAACTGTTTTTT

D: NA
V: TRBV18
J: TRBJ1-1
size: NA
CDR3: CASSPTPQWFSNTEAFF
DNA: TGTGCCAGCTCACCCACACCGCAATGGTTTTCGAACACTGAAGCTTTCTTT

D: NA
V: TRBV6-5
J: TRBJ2-7
size: NA
CDR3: CASSPPRGHPYEQYF
DNA: TGTGCCAGCAGTCCTCCAAGGGGACACCCCTACGAGCAGTACTTC

D: TRBD1
V: TRBV6-6
J: TRBJ2-7
size: NA
CDR3: CASSYSQGDYEQYF
DNA: TGTGCCAGCAGTTACTCACAGGGGGATTACGAGCAGTACTTC

D: TRBD2
V: TRBV5-1
J: TRBJ2-7
size: NA
CDR3: CASSFKRGYSYEQYF
DNA: TGCGCCAGCAGCTTCAAGCGGGGATACTCCTACGAGCAGTACTTC

D: TRBD1
V: TRBV6-5
J: TRBJ2-7
size: NA
CDR3: CASSYSTGGSEQYF
DNA: TGTGCCAGCAGTTACTCGACAGGGGGCAGCGAGCAGTACTTC

D: NA
V: TRBV7-9
J: TRBJ2-7
size: NA
CDR3: CASSLIGIYEQYF
DNA: TGTGCCAGCAGCTTGATCGGGATCTACGAGCAGTACTTC

D: NA
V: TRBV7-9
J: TRBJ2-1
size: NA
CDR3: CASSLADPDNEQFF
DNA: TGTGCCAGCAGCTTAGCGGACCCCGATAATGAGCAGTTCTTC

D: TRBD2
V: TRBV11-1
J: TRBJ2-1
size: NA
CDR3: CASRPIAGIYNEQFF
DNA: TGTGCCAGCAGACCCATAGCGGGAATATACAATGAGCAGTTCTTC

D: NA
V: TRBV5-4
J: TRBJ2-4
size: NA
CDR3: CASSLQDTKNIQYF
DNA: TGTGCCAGCAGCTTGCAAGATACCAAAAACATTCAGTACTTC

D: NA
V: TRBV7-2
J: TRBJ2-3
size: NA
CDR3: CASSFPGTDTQYF
DNA: TGTGCCAGCAGCTTCCCAGGGACAGATACGCAGTATTTT

D: NA
V: TRBV27
J: TRBJ2-7
size: NA
CDR3: CASRIGGTGEQYF
DNA: TGTGCCAGCAGGATAGGAGGGACCGGTGAGCAGTACTTC

D: NA
V: TRBV7-9
J: TRBJ2-5
size: NA
CDR3: CASLGVLQETQYF
DNA: TGTGCCAGTTTGGGGGTTTTACAAGAGACCCAGTACTTC

D: NA
V: TRBV29-1
J: TRBJ1-1
size: NA
CDR3: CSGDLGHTEAFF
DNA: TGCAGCGGTGATCTCGGGCACACTGAAGCTTTCTTT

D: NA
V: TRBV4-2
J: TRBJ1-4
size: NA
CDR3: CASSQEREFLRGGNEKLFF
DNA: TGTGCCAGCAGCCAAGAAAGGGAGTTCCTCAGGGGTGGAAACGAAAAACTGTTTTTT

D: NA
V: TRBV7-9
J: TRBJ1-1
size: few
CDR3: CASDGSGVTEAFF
DNA: TGTGCCAGCGACGGCTCGGGTGTAACTGAAGCTTTCTTT

D: NA
V: TRBV19
J: TRBJ1-1
size: NA
CDR3: CASSIGVSSTEAFF
DNA: TGTGCCAGTAGTATAGGGGTATCGAGCACTGAAGCTTTCTTT

D: NA
V: TRBV7-9
J: TRBJ1-2
size: NA
CDR3: CASSLAAANYGYTF
DNA: TGTGCCAGCAGCTTAGCGGCAGCTAACTATGGCTACACCTTC

D: TRBD1
V: TRBV7-8
J: TRBJ2-2
size: NA
CDR3: CASSLDLGTAPTGELFF
DNA: TGTGCCAGCAGCTTAGACCTAGGGACAGCTCCCACCGGGGAGCTGTTTTTT

D: NA
V: TRBV19
J: TRBJ1-5
size: NA
CDR3: CASSMSLTQPQHF
DNA: TGTGCCAGTAGTATGTCCTTAACGCAGCCCCAGCATTTT

D: TRBD1
V: TRBV19
J: TRBJ2-1
size: NA
CDR3: CASSQEVTGVGEQFF
DNA: TGTGCCAGTAGCCAGGAGGTCACAGGGGTCGGTGAGCAGTTCTTC

D: NA
V: TRBV6-5
J: TRBJ2-7
size: NA
CDR3: CASSYGGPVGSYEQYF
DNA: TGTGCCAGCAGTTACGGGGGGCCCGTGGGGTCCTACGAGCAGTACTTC

D: NA
V: TRBV2
J: TRBJ2-7
size: NA
CDR3: CASSEWSPYEQYF
DNA: TGTGCCAGCAGTGAATGGTCTCCCTACGAGCAGTACTTC

D: NA
V: TRBV27
J: TRBJ1-2
size: NA
CDR3: CASSFVPVGLYGYTF
DNA: TGTGCCAGCAGTTTCGTCCCAGTCGGCCTCTATGGCTACACCTTC

D: NA
V: TRBV29-1
J: TRBJ1-1
size: NA
CDR3: CSVEVGVFEAFF
DNA: TGCAGCGTTGAAGTCGGGGTGTTTGAAGCTTTCTTT

D: TRBD2
V: TRBV7-7
J: TRBJ2-1
size: NA
CDR3: CASSLEPSGGHNEQFF
DNA: TGTGCTAGCAGCTTAGAGCCTAGCGGGGGCCACAATGAGCAGTTCTTC

D: NA
V: TRBV28
J: TRBJ2-7
size: NA
CDR3: CASSPNQGSAYEQYF
DNA: TGTGCCAGCAGTCCAAATCAGGGGTCCGCCTACGAGCAGTACTTC

D: NA
V: TRBV15
J: TRBJ2-7
size: NA
CDR3: CATSRDVVGYEQYF
DNA: TGTGCCACCAGCAGAGATGTAGTAGGATACGAGCAGTACTTC